Below, 4 T cell receptor beta chains from the same sample are listed, as sequenced in a study of cytomegalovirus exposure and HLA in healthy donors. Both 60 Vbeta primers and 13 Jbeta primers went into the PCR. Using immunoSEQ multiplex PCR, the repertoire was profiled, and TCRdb retains in-frame clones only, with some absent. The data contain 210,000 or so clones, roughly 84% of them singletons. Sequenced sample: PBMCs. The receptors here all came from a human donor in good health.

The chain employs TRBV9 and TRBJ2-7, with 10 nucleotides matching TRBD1. This CDR3 region has 15 residues. Germline V gives CDR1 SGDLS, CDR2 YYNGEE. The trim removed 3 bases at V and 1 base at J, leaving 4 bases unmatched. CDR3 DNA: TGTGCCAGCAGCGCAAGGACAGGGGGTTCCTACGAGCAGTACTTC. Translating it yields CASSARTGGSYEQYF.

J is TRBJ2-5 and V is TRBV2, with D possibly TRBD2 on 6 matching bases. The germline gives CDR1 SNHLY, CDR2 FYNNEI. Trimming took off 3 bases at V and 1 base at J, with 9 bases between the two ends. The CDR3 has 14 amino acids. CDR3 sequence reads: CASSEGGFQETQYF. CDR3 nucleotides: TGTGCCAGCAGTGAGGGGGGATTCCAAGAGACCCAGTACTTC.

The chain links TRBV9 to TRBJ1-1; no definite D call. The ends were cut back, 0 bases at V and 1 base at J, with 10 bases in the middle. CDR3 length: 15 residues. From germline, CDR1 is SGDLS and CDR2 YYNGEE. CDR3 sequence: CASSVVEGTNTEAFF. CDR3 DNA sequence: TGTGCCAGCAGCGTAGTAGAGGGAACGAACACTGAAGCTTTCTTT.

This clone was observed a handful of times. V is TRBV28 and J is TRBJ2-7; 7 bases fit TRBD1. The CDR3 runs 15 residues. Germline CDR1 MDHEN, CDR2 SYDVKM. The trim removed 8 bases at V and 4 bases at J, leaving 14 bases unmatched. CDR3 protein: CASALWTGLNYEQYF. The DNA of the CDR3 is TGTGCCAGCGCTCTTTGGACAGGTCTGAATTACGAGCAGTACTTC.